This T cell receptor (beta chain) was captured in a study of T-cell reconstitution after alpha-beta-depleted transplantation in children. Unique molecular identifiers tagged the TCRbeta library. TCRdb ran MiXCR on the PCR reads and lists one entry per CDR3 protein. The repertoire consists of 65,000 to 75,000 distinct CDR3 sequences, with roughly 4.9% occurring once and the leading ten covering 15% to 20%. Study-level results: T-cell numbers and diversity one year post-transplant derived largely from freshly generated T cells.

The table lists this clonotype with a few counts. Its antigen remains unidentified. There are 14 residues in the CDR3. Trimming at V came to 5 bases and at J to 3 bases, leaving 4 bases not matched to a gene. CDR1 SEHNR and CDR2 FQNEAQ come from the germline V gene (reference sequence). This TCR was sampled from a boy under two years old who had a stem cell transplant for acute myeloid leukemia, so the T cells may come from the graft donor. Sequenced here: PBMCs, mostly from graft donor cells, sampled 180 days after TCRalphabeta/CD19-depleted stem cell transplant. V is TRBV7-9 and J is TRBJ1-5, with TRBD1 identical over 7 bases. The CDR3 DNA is TGTGCCAGCAGCCCGACAGGGATCAATCAGCCCCAGCATTTT. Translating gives CASSPTGINQPQHF.